These T cell receptor beta chains were read from a single sample in a study of blood T cell repertoires in COVID-19. Only in-frame clones appear in the TCRdb table, and some are missing; sequencing was by immunoSEQ multiplex PCR. The table lists hundreds of thousands of clones, over 80% of them singletons. The sample consisted of PBMCs or T cells enriched from blood (not recorded which). The receptors were sampled from a man under 40 who had recovered from COVID-19. Both conserved end residues are part of each CDR3. D genes are given only for firm matches. Some rows mark clone size as missing; the rest say once, few, many or name a class of expanded clone.

d_gene: NA
abundance: NA
j_gene: TRBJ2-7
v_gene: TRBV21-1
CDR3aa: CASSKDRGLIYEQYF
CDR3nt: TGTGCCAGCAGCAAAGACAGGGGGCTTATCTACGAGCAGTACTTC

d_gene: NA
abundance: NA
j_gene: TRBJ1-2
v_gene: TRBV5-6
CDR3aa: CASSVAGGYTF
CDR3nt: TGTGCCAGCAGCGTGGCGGGGGGCTACACCTTC

d_gene: NA
abundance: NA
j_gene: TRBJ1-3
v_gene: TRBV9
CDR3aa: CASSASGGFLFGNTIYF
CDR3nt: TGTGCCAGCAGCGCCTCGGGGGGTTTTTTGTTTGGAAACACCATATATTTT

d_gene: NA
abundance: NA
j_gene: TRBJ2-5
v_gene: TRBV4-1
CDR3aa: CASSREGAGRGTQETQYF
CDR3nt: TGCGCCAGCAGCCGGGAGGGGGCCGGGAGGGGAACCCAAGAGACCCAGTACTTC

d_gene: TRBD2
abundance: NA
j_gene: TRBJ2-5
v_gene: TRBV10-1
CDR3aa: CASSDPGGETQYF
CDR3nt: TGCGCCAGCAGTGATCCGGGGGGAGAGACCCAGTACTTC

d_gene: TRBD1
abundance: NA
j_gene: TRBJ1-2
v_gene: TRBV9
CDR3aa: CASSAHPGQGYGYTF
CDR3nt: TGTGCCAGCAGCGCCCACCCGGGACAGGGCTATGGCTACACCTTC

d_gene: TRBD1
abundance: NA
j_gene: TRBJ2-1
v_gene: TRBV29-1
CDR3aa: CSGGQTNEQFF
CDR3nt: TGCAGCGGGGGACAGACCAATGAGCAGTTCTTC

d_gene: NA
abundance: NA
j_gene: TRBJ1-1
v_gene: TRBV29-1
CDR3aa: CSVTGYQGTEAFF
CDR3nt: TGCAGCGTAACAGGTTACCAGGGTACTGAAGCTTTCTTT

d_gene: NA
abundance: NA
j_gene: TRBJ2-7
v_gene: TRBV3-1/TRBV3-2
CDR3aa: CASSQDGEQYF
CDR3nt: TGTGCCAGCAGCCAAGACGGGGAGCAGTACTTC

d_gene: NA
abundance: few
j_gene: TRBJ2-2
v_gene: TRBV29-1
CDR3aa: CSVAGFANTGELFF
CDR3nt: TGCAGCGTTGCAGGGTTCGCGAACACCGGGGAGCTGTTTTTT

d_gene: NA
abundance: few
j_gene: TRBJ1-5
v_gene: TRBV6-2/TRBV6-3
CDR3aa: CASSYSFSSNQPQHF
CDR3nt: TGTGCCAGCAGTTACTCGTTCAGTAGCAATCAGCCCCAGCATTTT

d_gene: TRBD1
abundance: NA
j_gene: TRBJ1-4
v_gene: TRBV7-2
CDR3aa: CASSLDRGATNEKLFF
CDR3nt: TGTGCCAGCAGCTTAGACAGGGGGGCAACTAATGAAAAACTGTTTTTT

d_gene: NA
abundance: NA
j_gene: TRBJ1-1
v_gene: TRBV7-6
CDR3aa: CASSLSGNMNTEAFF
CDR3nt: TGTGCCAGCAGCTTATCCGGGAACATGAACACTGAAGCTTTCTTT

d_gene: NA
abundance: NA
j_gene: TRBJ1-2
v_gene: TRBV5-4
CDR3aa: CASSLGPEGFYGYTF
CDR3nt: TGTGCCAGCAGCTTGGGGCCAGAGGGCTTCTATGGCTACACCTTC

d_gene: TRBD1
abundance: NA
j_gene: TRBJ1-5
v_gene: TRBV7-2
CDR3aa: CASSLTGGNQPQHF
CDR3nt: TGTGCCAGCAGCTTGACAGGGGGCAATCAGCCCCAGCATTTT

d_gene: TRBD1
abundance: NA
j_gene: TRBJ1-4
v_gene: TRBV19
CDR3aa: CASSPGTGDMDEKLFF
CDR3nt: TGTGCCAGTAGTCCCGGGACAGGGGACATGGATGAAAAACTGTTTTTT

d_gene: NA
abundance: once
j_gene: TRBJ2-7
v_gene: TRBV10-3
CDR3aa: CAISGGLRLAYEQYF
CDR3nt: TGTGCCATCAGTGGAGGACTAAGACTCGCCTACGAGCAGTACTTC

d_gene: TRBD1
abundance: NA
j_gene: TRBJ2-5
v_gene: TRBV5-1
CDR3aa: CASSWGTGKETQYF
CDR3nt: TGCGCCAGCAGCTGGGGGACAGGGAAAGAGACCCAGTACTTC

d_gene: TRBD1
abundance: NA
j_gene: TRBJ2-7
v_gene: TRBV19
CDR3aa: CASSTQGRSYEQYF
CDR3nt: TGTGCCAGTAGTACACAGGGGCGCTCCTACGAGCAGTACTTC

d_gene: NA
abundance: NA
j_gene: TRBJ2-1
v_gene: TRBV5-4
CDR3aa: CASSLQGSSYNEQFF
CDR3nt: TGTGCCAGCAGCTTGCAGGGGAGCTCCTACAATGAGCAGTTCTTC

d_gene: NA
abundance: NA
j_gene: TRBJ2-6
v_gene: TRBV15
CDR3aa: CATSRRSGANVLTF
CDR3nt: TGTGCCACCAGCAGACGCTCTGGGGCCAACGTCCTGACTTTC

d_gene: NA
abundance: NA
j_gene: TRBJ1-5
v_gene: TRBV16
CDR3aa: CASSQSRGSNQPQHF
CDR3nt: TGTGCCAGCAGCCAATCTAGGGGCAGCAATCAGCCCCAGCATTTT

d_gene: TRBD2
abundance: NA
j_gene: TRBJ2-2
v_gene: TRBV9
CDR3aa: CASGLAGDTGELFF
CDR3nt: TGTGCCAGCGGACTAGCGGGGGACACCGGGGAGCTGTTTTTT

d_gene: TRBD2
abundance: few
j_gene: TRBJ2-5
v_gene: TRBV6-5
CDR3aa: CASSYSGTSGQETQYF
CDR3nt: TGTGCCAGCAGTTACTCTGGGACTAGCGGACAAGAGACCCAGTACTTC

d_gene: TRBD1
abundance: NA
j_gene: TRBJ2-7
v_gene: TRBV6-2/TRBV6-3
CDR3aa: CASSYSGTGFYEQYF
CDR3nt: TGTGCCAGCAGTTACTCGGGGACAGGCTTCTACGAGCAGTACTTC

d_gene: NA
abundance: NA
j_gene: TRBJ2-5
v_gene: TRBV19
CDR3aa: CASSTSTGQETQYF
CDR3nt: TGTGCCAGTAGTACGAGTACAGGGCAAGAGACCCAGTACTTC

d_gene: TRBD1
abundance: NA
j_gene: TRBJ2-5
v_gene: TRBV7-2
CDR3aa: CASSQDRAAPRETQYF
CDR3nt: TGTGCCAGCAGCCAGGACAGGGCCGCCCCAAGAGAGACCCAGTACTTC

d_gene: NA
abundance: once
j_gene: TRBJ2-3
v_gene: TRBV7-6
CDR3aa: CASSSPWGGRGTDTQYF
CDR3nt: TGTGCCAGCAGCTCCCCCTGGGGGGGCCGCGGCACAGATACGCAGTATTTT

d_gene: TRBD2
abundance: NA
j_gene: TRBJ2-3
v_gene: TRBV4-1
CDR3aa: CASSQSRGYTDTQYF
CDR3nt: TGCGCCAGCAGCCAATCGCGGGGGTACACAGATACGCAGTATTTT

d_gene: TRBD1
abundance: NA
j_gene: TRBJ2-3
v_gene: TRBV7-2
CDR3aa: CASSVGQDTQYF
CDR3nt: TGTGCCAGCAGCGTGGGACAGGATACGCAGTATTTT

d_gene: NA
abundance: NA
j_gene: TRBJ1-1
v_gene: TRBV4-2
CDR3aa: CASSQDLGWRTEAFF
CDR3nt: TGTGCCAGCAGCCAAGATCTGGGGTGGAGGACTGAAGCTTTCTTT

d_gene: NA
abundance: NA
j_gene: TRBJ2-7
v_gene: TRBV15
CDR3aa: CATSRDRGYEQYF
CDR3nt: TGTGCCACCAGCAGAGATCGAGGGTACGAGCAGTACTTC

d_gene: TRBD2
abundance: NA
j_gene: TRBJ2-2
v_gene: TRBV6-4
CDR3aa: CASSVGTSGTGELFF
CDR3nt: TGTGCCAGCAGTGTGGGGACTAGCGGCACCGGGGAGCTGTTTTTT

d_gene: NA
abundance: NA
j_gene: TRBJ1-2
v_gene: TRBV15
CDR3aa: CATSRGSLAGYTF
CDR3nt: TGTGCCACCAGCAGGGGGAGTCTGGCTGGCTACACCTTC

d_gene: NA
abundance: NA
j_gene: TRBJ2-3
v_gene: TRBV11-2
CDR3aa: CASSSQRAGSTDTQYF
CDR3nt: TGTGCCAGCAGCTCTCAAAGGGCGGGGAGCACAGATACGCAGTATTTT

d_gene: TRBD2
abundance: NA
j_gene: TRBJ2-7
v_gene: TRBV7-2
CDR3aa: CASSLENRGGRYEQYF
CDR3nt: TGTGCCAGCAGCTTAGAGAACCGGGGGGGCCGCTACGAGCAGTACTTC

d_gene: TRBD1
abundance: NA
j_gene: TRBJ1-1
v_gene: TRBV4-1
CDR3aa: CASSQDLATGGNTEAFF
CDR3nt: TGCGCCAGCAGCCAAGATTTGGCCACAGGGGGGAACACTGAAGCTTTCTTT

d_gene: NA
abundance: NA
j_gene: TRBJ1-2
v_gene: TRBV3-1/TRBV3-2
CDR3aa: CASSPRPNYGYTF
CDR3nt: TGTGCCAGCAGCCCGCGGCCTAACTATGGCTACACCTTC

d_gene: TRBD1
abundance: NA
j_gene: TRBJ2-2
v_gene: TRBV5-5
CDR3aa: CASRDRRGHTGELFF
CDR3nt: TGTGCCAGCAGGGACCGCAGGGGGCACACCGGGGAGCTGTTTTTT

d_gene: NA
abundance: few
j_gene: TRBJ1-2
v_gene: TRBV6-2/TRBV6-3
CDR3aa: CASSLVPLNYGYTF
CDR3nt: TGTGCCAGCAGTTTGGTTCCGCTAAACTATGGCTACACCTTC